The source of this TCR beta chain is a study of blood T cell repertoires in COVID-19. Study details: Sources were T cells, B-cell-depleted T cells, or PBMCs; the material itself was cDNA or gDNA.

The count of this clone is one. Germline V lookup: CDR1 SGHNT, CDR2 YENEEA. The CDR3 has 14 residues. V lost 2 bases and J 4 bases, leaving 11 bases between the germline ends. TCRdb's copy holds only in-frame clones and misses some; the assay was immunoSEQ multiplex PCR. Found here are 220,000 or so clones, 80% to 90% of them singletons; the top ten hold approximately 3.5%. Participants' own reports of clinical history determined their cohort assignment. Sequenced material: PBMCs or T cells enriched from blood (not recorded which). This receptor was obtained from a woman aged 18 to 35 in a cohort exposed to, infected with or recovered from COVID-19 (not recorded which). The rearrangement uses TRBV11-3 and TRBJ1-1; TRBD1 is a possible D gene (6 bases). The CDR3: CASSLQGFFTEAFF. The CDR3 DNA is TGTGCCAGCAGCTTACAGGGGTTTTTCACTGAAGCTTTCTTT. Drawing the rest from reference TRBV11-3 and TRBJ1-1, the complete variable domain is EAGVVQSPRYKIIEKKQPVAFWCNPISGHNTLYWYLQNLGQGPELLIRYENEEAVDDSQLPKDRFSAERLKGVDSTLKIQPAELGDSAVYLCASSLQGFFTEAFFGQGTRLTVV.